Each of the 9 T cell receptor beta chains below was sequenced from the same sample in a study of control samples from healthy donors and cancer patients. The data were produced by immunoSEQ multiplex PCR, yet TCRdb's version contains in-frame clones alone and is incomplete. The sample yields 110,000 to 150,000 clones, roughly 94% seen once. Sequences were obtained from blood. These receptors were taken from a man between 40 and 49 years old in good health.

The genes are TRBV21-1 and TRBJ2-5; TRBD1 is taken as the D call from the table, unchecked against the DNA. TRBV21-1 is assigned pseudogene status. CDR3 length: 11 residues. This CDR3 reads CASTPEETQYF. Written as DNA, the CDR3 is TGTGCCAGCACGCCAGAAGAGACCCAGTACTTC.

The CDR3 nucleotides are TGTGCCAGCAGTTCAGGGGCGAATTCACCCCTCCACTTT. It translates to CASSSGANSPLHF. This chain joins TRBV7-9 and TRBJ1-6; D may be TRBD1 (6 bases). The CDR3 is 13 residues long. The V gene lost 6 bases and the J gene lost 7 bases, with 10 bases spanning the gap. CDR1 is SEHNR, CDR2 FQNEAQ, per germline (reference sequence).

The V and J genes are TRBV11-2 and TRBJ2-1; 7 bases are a match to TRBD2. This CDR3 contains 14 residues. Trimming removed 5 bases from V and 9 bases from J; junction bases left unmatched: 10. Germline V gives CDR1 SGHAT, CDR2 FQNNGV. CDR3 DNA: TGTGCCAGCAGCCCCCACGGGGGGAATGGTGAGCAGTTCTTC. The encoded protein is CASSPHGGNGEQFF.

The chain uses TRBV5-4 and TRBJ1-2, with D tentatively TRBD1 (6 bases). The CDR3 is made up of 19 amino acids. Germline values: CDR1 SGHNT, CDR2 YYREEE (reference sequence). Deletions cut 0 bases from V and 2 bases from J, with 23 bases between. CDR3 in DNA: TGTGCCAGCAGCTTGGATCGGCAGGGACATCGGGGATCCAACTATGGCTACACCTTC. Protein: CASSLDRQGHRGSNYGYTF.

This clone is a singleton in its sample. The chain links TRBV6-2 or TRBV6-3 to TRBJ2-2; 8 positions match TRBD2. Trimming cost V 4 bases and J 5 bases; bases outside gene matches: 3. Germline V CDR1 and CDR2: MNHEY, SVGEGT. The CDR3 consists of 14 residues. The CDR3 protein is CASSSLAETGELFF. The CDR3 nucleotides are TGTGCCAGCAGTTCACTAGCGGAGACCGGGGAGCTGTTTTTT.

The chain is built from TRBV10-2 and TRBJ2-5, with 9 bases aligning to TRBD2. This CDR3 region has 16 residues. Germline-derived CDR1 and CDR2 are WSHSY and SAAADI. J lost 0 bases, V lost 4 bases, and 6 bases had no gene match. DNA for the CDR3: TGCGCCAGCAGTGGGAGTAGCGGGGGAAACCAAGAGACCCAGTACTTC. Translation gives CASSGSSGGNQETQYF.

This chain uses TRBV7-2 with TRBJ2-4; D gene unclear. Germline V gives CDR1 SGHTA, CDR2 FQGNSA. V was trimmed by 5 bases and J by 0 bases, leaving 8 bases between them. The CDR3 runs 14 residues. CDR3 in amino acids: CASSIRTAKNIQYF. The CDR3 nucleotides are TGTGCCAGCAGCATTCGGACAGCCAAAAACATTCAGTACTTC.

The rearrangement links TRBV5-6 to TRBJ2-7; TRBD2 agrees at 9 bases. Per the germline V gene, CDR1 is SGHDT and CDR2 is YYEEEE. The CDR3 loop spans 15 amino acids. V trimming: 3 bases; J trimming: 4 bases; junction bases outside the gene matches: 8. The CDR3 DNA is TGTGCCAGCAGCTACAATTCGCGGGGGGGTTACGAGCAGTACTTC. Amino acids: CASSYNSRGGYEQYF. The full variable domain, rest sourced from reference TRBV5-6 and TRBJ2-7, is DAGVTQSPTHLIKTRGQQVTLRCSPKSGHDTVSWYQQALGQGPQFIFQYYEEEERQRGNFPDRFSGHQFPNYSSELNVNALLLGDSALYLCASSYNSRGGYEQYFGPGTRLTVT.

This chain links TRBV4-1 with TRBJ1-5; D ambiguous. CDR1 MGHRA and CDR2 YSYEKL come from the germline V gene. CDR3 size: 15 residues. The V gene lost 0 bases and the J gene lost 3 bases, with 9 bases spanning the gap. CDR3 in DNA: TGCGCCAGCAGCCAAGATAGGCAACTCAATCAGCCCCAGCATTTT. Its translation: CASSQDRQLNQPQHF.